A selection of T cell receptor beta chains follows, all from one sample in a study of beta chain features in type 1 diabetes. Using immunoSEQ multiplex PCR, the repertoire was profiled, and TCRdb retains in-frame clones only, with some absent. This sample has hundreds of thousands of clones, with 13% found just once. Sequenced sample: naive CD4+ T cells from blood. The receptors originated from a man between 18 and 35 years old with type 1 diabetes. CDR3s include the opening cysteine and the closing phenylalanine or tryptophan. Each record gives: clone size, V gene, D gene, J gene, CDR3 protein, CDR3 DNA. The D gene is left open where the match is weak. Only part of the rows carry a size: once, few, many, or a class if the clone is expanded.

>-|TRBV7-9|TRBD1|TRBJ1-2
CASSLQGGGEGYTF
TGTGCCAGCAGCCTTCAAGGAGGGGGCGAGGGCTACACCTTC
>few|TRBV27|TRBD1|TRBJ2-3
CASSLVGDRPTDTQYF
TGTGCCAGCAGTTTGGTCGGGGACAGGCCCACAGATACGCAGTATTTT
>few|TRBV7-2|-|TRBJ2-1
CASSLIPNEQFF
TGTGCCAGCAGCTTAATCCCAAATGAGCAGTTCTTC
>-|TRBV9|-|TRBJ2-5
CASSLYGGLETQYF
TGTGCCAGCAGCCTTTATGGGGGGCTGGAGACCCAGTACTTC
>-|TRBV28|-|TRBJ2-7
CASTRGDRPYEQYF
TGTGCCAGCACCCGGGGGGACAGGCCCTACGAGCAGTACTTC
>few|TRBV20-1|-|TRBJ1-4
CSVHGNEKLFF
TGCAGTGTCCACGGGAATGAAAAACTGTTTTTT
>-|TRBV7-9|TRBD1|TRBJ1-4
CASSFRLTGTNEKLFF
TGTGCCAGCAGCTTCAGATTGACAGGGACTAATGAAAAACTGTTTTTT
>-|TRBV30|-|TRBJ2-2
CAWSGTPANTGELFF
TGTGCCTGGAGTGGTACTCCCGCGAACACCGGGGAGCTGTTTTTT
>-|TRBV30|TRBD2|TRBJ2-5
CAWSWAGGQETQYF
TGTGCCTGGAGCTGGGCGGGAGGACAAGAGACCCAGTACTTC
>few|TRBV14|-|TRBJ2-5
CASSPTGIQETQYF
TGTGCCAGCAGCCCGACAGGAATCCAAGAGACCCAGTACTTC
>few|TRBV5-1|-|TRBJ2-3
CASRRSTADTQYF
TGCGCCAGCAGACGGTCCACGGCTGATACGCAGTATTTT
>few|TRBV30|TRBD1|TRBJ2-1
CAWTGQGAVPQFF
TGTGCCTGGACGGGACAGGGGGCCGTTCCCCAGTTCTTC
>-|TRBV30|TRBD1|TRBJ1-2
CAWSSRQGLHYGYTF
TGTGCCTGGAGTTCCCGACAGGGTCTTCACTATGGCTACACCTTC
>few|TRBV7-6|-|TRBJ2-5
CASSLSGEGTQYF
TGTGCCAGCAGTCTGTCAGGGGAAGGGACCCAGTACTTC
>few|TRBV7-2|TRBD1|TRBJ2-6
CASSLQGVSSGANVLTF
TGTGCCAGCAGCTTACAGGGGGTATCCTCTGGGGCCAACGTCCTGACTTTC
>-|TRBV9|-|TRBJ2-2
CASRDPRLENTGELFF
TGTGCCAGCAGGGATCCTAGACTCGAGAACACCGGGGAGCTGTTTTTT
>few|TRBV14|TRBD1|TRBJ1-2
CASSQRTTGSDGYTF
TGTGCCAGCAGCCAACGAACGACAGGGAGCGATGGCTACACCTTC
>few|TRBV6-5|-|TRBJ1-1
CATGGNTEAFF
TGTGCTACAGGTGGGAACACTGAAGCTTTCTTT
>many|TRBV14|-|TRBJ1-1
CASSPRLVNTEAFF
TGTGCCAGCAGCCCCCGTTTAGTGAACACTGAAGCTTTCTTT
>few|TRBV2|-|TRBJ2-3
CASSVTDTQYF
TGTGCCAGCAGTGTTACAGATACGCAGTATTTT
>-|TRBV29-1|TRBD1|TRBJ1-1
CSATRGGLTEAFF
TGCAGCGCAACACGAGGGGGCCTCACTGAAGCTTTCTTT
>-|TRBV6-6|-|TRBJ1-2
CASSPSSESYYGYTF
TGTGCCAGCAGTCCATCTTCCGAAAGCTACTATGGCTACACCTTC